The clone carrying this T cell receptor beta chain was seen more than once but under ten times. The data are from a study of shared clonotypes between healthy human individuals. Sequencing used immunoSEQ multiplex PCR; TCRdb keeps in-frame clones, though not all of them. In the table there are about 490,000 clones, 70% to 80% of which are singletons. The source material was PBMCs. This sequence was found in a woman between 40 and 50 years old in good health. Some clones in this sample may be carry-over from other donors' samples.

The CDR3 region is CAWSVSSYSGNTIYF. CDR3 sequence (DNA): TGTGCCTGGAGTGTCTCCAGCTACTCTGGAAACACCATATATTTT. The V and J genes are TRBV30 and TRBJ1-3; no reliable D call. Germline V lookup: CDR1 GTSNPN, CDR2 SVGIG (reference sequence). Trimming took 0 bases from V and 0 from J, leaving 9 bases between them. This CDR3 contains 15 residues.